The 11 T cell receptor beta chains below come from one sample, sequenced in a study of cytomegalovirus exposure and HLA in healthy donors. Using immunoSEQ multiplex PCR, the repertoire was profiled, and TCRdb retains in-frame clones only, with some absent. Here the sample spans about 82,000 clones, around 92% being singletons. Sequenced sample: PBMCs. The receptor source for this set is a young man in good health and CMV-seronegative.

The chain employs TRBV30 and TRBJ1-2; D may be TRBD1 (5 bases). This CDR3 spans 13 amino acids. V gave up 0 bases and J gave up 0 bases, with 5 bases separating them. Germline V CDR1 and CDR2: GTSNPN, SVGIG (reference sequence). CDR3 sequence: CAWSVGANYGYTF. The CDR3 region has the DNA TGTGCCTGGAGTGTAGGGGCTAACTATGGCTACACCTTC. Full variable domain (remainder filled in from reference TRBV30 and TRBJ1-2): SQTIHQWPATLVQPVGSPLSLECTVEGTSNPNLYWYRQAAGRGLQLLFYSVGIGQISSEVPQNLSASRPQDRQFILSSKKLLLSDSGFYLCAWSVGANYGYTFGSGTRLTVV.

The genes are TRBV5-4 and TRBJ2-7, with 8 positions matching TRBD2. CDR3 length: 15 residues. Trimming cost V 6 bases and J 4 bases; bases outside gene matches: 12. Germline values: CDR1 SGHNT, CDR2 YYREEE (reference sequence). In DNA form, the CDR3 reads TGTGCCAGCACCCTGGGGCTAGCGGGTGGTTACGAGCAGTACTTC. Its protein is CASTLGLAGGYEQYF. The full variable domain, rest sourced from reference TRBV5-4 and TRBJ2-7, is ETGVTQSPTHLIKTRGQQVTLRCSSQSGHNTVSWYQQALGQGPQFIFQYYREEENGRGNFPPRFSGLQFPNYSSELNVNALELDDSALYLCASTLGLAGGYEQYFGPGTRLTVT.

The CDR3 coding sequence is TGTGCCAGCAGCTTGGCGGGGCCGGGACAGGGGTGGGATACGCAGTATTTT. This translates into CASSLAGPGQGWDTQYF. This chain links TRBV5-6 with TRBJ2-3; 10 nucleotides line up with TRBD1. Germline lookup yields CDR1 SGHDT and CDR2 YYEEEE. This CDR3 is built from 17 residues. After removal of 0 bases from V and 6 bases from J, the junction contained 10 bases not matched to a gene. The full variable domain, rest sourced from reference TRBV5-6 and TRBJ2-3, is DAGVTQSPTHLIKTRGQQVTLRCSPKSGHDTVSWYQQALGQGPQFIFQYYEEEERQRGNFPDRFSGHQFPNYSSELNVNALLLGDSALYLCASSLAGPGQGWDTQYFGPGTRLTVL.

The chain couples TRBV10-3 to TRBJ2-2, with TRBD2 as a possible D gene (5 bases). The CDR3 is 14 residues long. Germline V lookup: CDR1 ENHRY, CDR2 SYGVKD. With 6 bases removed from V and 6 bases from J, the gap between germline ends came to 14 bases. This CDR3 is CAIRPGSTSGELFF. The CDR3 nucleotides are TGTGCCATCAGGCCGGGATCGACGTCCGGGGAGCTGTTTTTT.

CDR3 region: CASSWTGGTEAFF. The CDR3 bases are TGCGCCAGCAGCTGGACAGGGGGCACTGAAGCTTTCTTT. The chain employs TRBV5-1 and TRBJ1-1, with 10 bases fitting TRBD1. The junction had 0 bases not matched to a gene; V was cut back by 3 bases and J by 4 bases. Germline V gene lookup returns CDR1 SGHRS and CDR2 YFSETQ. The CDR3 consists of 13 residues.

The chain employs TRBV11-2 and TRBJ2-1, with TRBD2 identical over 8 bases. The CDR3 spans 15 residues. Unmatched junction bases numbered 9, after V lost 1 base and J lost 10 bases. Germline loops: CDR1 SGHAT, CDR2 FQNNGV. The CDR3 protein is CASSLGGTRGLEQFF. CDR3 nucleotide sequence: TGTGCCAGCAGCTTAGGGGGGACTAGGGGCTTAGAGCAGTTCTTC.

This clone was seen once. This sequence joins TRBV30 and TRBJ1-2; tentative D call: TRBD1 (5 bases). V lost 3 bases, J lost 0 bases, and 20 bases lay in between. In germline, CDR1 is GTSNPN, CDR2 SVGIG (reference sequence). The CDR3 contains 17 residues. The CDR3 DNA follows: TGTGCCTGGAGCCGAACAGGAGGGGATGTCGCTAACTATGGCTACACCTTC. Translating it yields CAWSRTGGDVANYGYTF.

V is TRBV2 and J is TRBJ2-5; D is possibly TRBD1 (5 bases). The CDR3 runs 14 residues. V shed 8 bases and J shed 0 bases, with 13 bases lying between them. Looked up from germline, CDR1 is SNHLY and CDR2 is FYNNEI. In nucleotides, the CDR3 is TGTGCCAGCTTCGACAGAAGGTACCAAGAGACCCAGTACTTC. This translates into CASFDRRYQETQYF.

The chain couples TRBV13 to TRBJ2-5; weak D call: TRBD2 (7 bases). CDR3 length: 15 amino acids. Trimming left V 4 bases short and J 2 bases short, with 14 bases between. CDR1 is PRHDT and CDR2 is FYEKMQ in the germline V gene (reference sequence). The CDR3 loop reads CASSSNRGAQETQYF. In DNA, the CDR3 is TGTGCCAGCAGCTCGAACCGGGGGGCGCAAGAGACCCAGTACTTC. Combining the CDR3 with reference TRBV13 and TRBJ2-5 gives the whole variable domain AAGVIQSPRHLIKEKRETATLKCYPIPRHDTVYWYQQGPGQDPQFLISFYEKMQSDKGSIPDRFSAQQFSDYHSELNMSSLELGDSALYFCASSSNRGAQETQYFGPGTRLLVL.

This chain links TRBV5-1 with TRBJ2-3; 10 positions match TRBD2. V was pared by 2 bases and J by 2 bases, with 5 bases of the junction left unmatched. This CDR3 contains 16 residues. Per germline, CDR1 SGHRS and CDR2 YFSETQ. CDR3 DNA: TGCGCCAGCAGCTTACGTAGCGGGGGGTCCACAGATACGCAGTATTTT. Translation gives CASSLRSGGSTDTQYF.

This chain uses TRBV5-1 with TRBJ2-3; 10 nucleotides agree with TRBD2. The CDR3 runs 15 residues. Germline V CDR1 and CDR2: SGHRS, YFSETQ. V shed 3 bases and J 5 bases; nucleotides not matched to a gene: 6. The CDR3, as DNA: TGCGCCAGCAGCTGGTCTAGCGGGGGTAGAGATACGCAGTATTTT. Encoded protein: CASSWSSGGRDTQYF.